The 22 T cell receptor beta chains below all came from one sample that was sequenced in a study of graft-versus-host responses after intestinal transplantation. Assay: immunoSEQ multiplex PCR; the TCRdb copy retains only in-frame clones and omits some. The profile shows around 20,000 clones, 40% to 55% of them singletons. This sample comprised alloreactive CD4+ T cells from a mixed lymphocyte reaction culture, obtained before intestinal transplant. The sample's subset: CFSE-low proliferating T cells sorted from roughly 6-day pre-transplant mixed lymphocyte reaction (GvH or HvG direction). Every receptor here comes from a human patient who received an intestinal transplant.

This clone has more than one count but fewer than ten. V is TRBV5-1 and J is TRBJ2-2, with TRBD2 matching over 9 bases. This CDR3 comprises 17 residues. Losses at the gene ends were 0 bases for V and 1 base for J; bases not matched to a gene: 4. The germline V gene has CDR1 SGHRS and CDR2 YFSETQ. The CDR3 DNA reads as TGCGCCAGCAGCTTGGGTCCTAGCGGGGTGAACACCGGGGAGCTGTTTTTT. Protein: CASSLGPSGVNTGELFF.

J is TRBJ2-3 and V is TRBV10-3; 7 nucleotides agree with TRBD2. This CDR3 contains 15 residues. Losses at the gene ends were 0 bases for V and 6 bases for J; bases not matched to a gene: 6. Germline CDR1 and CDR2: ENHRY and SYGVKD. CDR3 loop: CAISESRGGGDTQYF. The CDR3 coding sequence is TGTGCCATCAGTGAGTCCCGCGGGGGTGGGGATACGCAGTATTTT.

This rearrangement joins TRBV6-6 to TRBJ2-2; D is unresolved. Germline V gene sequence: CDR1 MNHNY, CDR2 SVGAGI (reference sequence). Trimming took off 0 bases at V and 7 bases at J, with 9 bases between the two ends. There are 14 residues in the CDR3. For the CDR3, the DNA is TGTGCCAGCAGTTACTCGAGAAGTAACGGGGAGCTGTTTTTT. This sequence encodes CASSYSRSNGELFF.

The V and J genes are TRBV2 and TRBJ1-5; possible D gene TRBD1, 5 bases. Trimming cost V 6 bases and J 4 bases, with 10 bases left between them. CDR1 and CDR2 (germline): SNHLY, FYNNEI. The CDR3 has 13 amino acids. The CDR3 nucleotides are TGTGCCAGCAGGCCCAACAGGAATCAGCCCCAGCATTTT. Amino acids: CASRPNRNQPQHF.

In this sample, this clone turned up once. This chain links TRBV21-1 with TRBJ1-1; the table names TRBD1, a call not compared with the DNA. TRBV21-1 is described as a pseudogene. This CDR3 contains 11 residues. The CDR3 reads CASTVRAEAFF. As DNA, the CDR3 is TGTGCCAGCACGGTCAGGGCTGAAGCTTTCTTT.

Relative to its sample, this clone is medium-sized. The DNA of the CDR3 is TGTGCCAGCAGTTCTCCCTGGGGGGGCGCTTTCTTT. This translates into CASSSPWGGAFF. The J gene is TRBJ1-1, the V gene TRBV6-5; D is possibly TRBD1 (6 bases). Trimming shortened V by 4 bases and J by 11 bases, and 14 bases separated the two germline ends. There are 12 residues in the CDR3. CDR1 is MNHEY and CDR2 is SVGAGI in the germline V gene.

This chain joins TRBV5-1 and TRBJ2-3; 8 bases match TRBD2. Trimming took 4 bases from V and 2 from J; bases not matched to a gene: 3. The germline CDR1 and CDR2 sequences are SGHRS and YFSETQ. The CDR3 loop spans 14 amino acids. The CDR3 bases are TGCGCCAGCAGCCGGGGGGGCCCCACAGATACGCAGTATTTT. This translates into CASSRGGPTDTQYF.

J is TRBJ2-1 and V is TRBV9, with 9 bases fitting TRBD1. The J segment lost 5 bases and the V segment lost 2 bases, leaving 8 bases of the junction unmatched. The CDR3 covers 16 residues. Germline CDR1 SGDLS, CDR2 YYNGEE. The CDR3 loop reads CASSVNPGQGNNEQFF. CDR3 coding DNA: TGTGCCAGCAGCGTGAATCCGGGACAGGGCAACAATGAGCAGTTCTTC.

This clone was seen a few times. CDR3 loop: CASSPGRGKDEQFF. The CDR3 nucleotides read TGTGCCAGCTCACCCGGCAGGGGGAAGGATGAGCAGTTCTTC. The gene calls are TRBV18 and TRBJ2-1, with 7 bases identical to TRBD1. J lost 8 bases, V lost 3 bases, and 7 bases had no gene match. Per the germline V gene, CDR1 is KGHSH and CDR2 is LQKENI. The CDR3 extends over 14 amino acids.

This clone is medium-sized (0.01 to 0.1%). The chain uses TRBV6-1 and TRBJ2-3; 8 nucleotides line up with TRBD1. Unmatched junction bases numbered 6, after V lost 2 bases and J lost 2 bases. The V gene's germline CDR1 is MNHNS and CDR2 SASEGT. This CDR3 region has 16 residues. CDR3 residues: CASSEQGATSTDTQYF. The CDR3 DNA reads as TGTGCCAGCAGTGAACAGGGGGCAACCTCCACAGATACGCAGTATTTT.

The chain links TRBV5-1 to TRBJ2-6, with 7 bases lining up with TRBD1. This CDR3 contains 15 residues. In germline, CDR1 is SGHRS, CDR2 YFSETQ. V shed 5 bases and J 1 base; nucleotides not matched to a gene: 3. This CDR3 is CASRMTGSGANVLTF. For the CDR3, the DNA is TGCGCCAGCAGAATGACAGGGTCTGGGGCCAACGTCCTGACTTTC.

This clone was detected only once. The rearrangement links TRBV5-5 to TRBJ1-4; D is possibly TRBD1 (5 bases). This CDR3 is built from 11 residues. Germline loops: CDR1 SGHKS, CDR2 YYEKEE (reference sequence). Deletions cut 1 base from V and 10 bases from J, with 5 bases between. CDR3 region: CASSLRGKLFF. The CDR3, as DNA: TGTGCCAGCAGCTTGAGGGGAAAACTGTTTTTT. Drawing the rest from reference TRBV5-5 and TRBJ1-4, the complete variable domain is DAGVTQSPTHLIKTRGQQVTLRCSPISGHKSVSWYQQVLGQGPQFIFQYYEKEERGRGNFPDRFSARQFPNYSSELNVNALLLGDSALYLCASSLRGKLFFGSGTQLSVL.

The CDR3 DNA sequence: TGTGCCAGCACCGGGACTAGCGGGGTCAGCTCCTACGAGCAGTACTTC. Its translation: CASTGTSGVSSYEQYF. J is TRBJ2-5 and V is TRBV11-2, with TRBD2 matching 13 bases. The DNA end lines up better with TRBJ2-7; the J call may be wrong. Germline lookup yields CDR1 SGHAT and CDR2 FQNNGV. This CDR3 is built from 16 residues.

The chain has TRBV7-3 and TRBJ1-1; TRBD1 agrees at 7 bases. Germline V gene sequence: CDR1 SGHTA, CDR2 FQGTGA. V dropped 0 bases and J dropped 2; count of bases not matched to a gene: 3. CDR3 length: 15 amino acids. The CDR3 nucleotides are TGTGCCAGCAGCTTAACGGGGACAGCTAACACTGAAGCTTTCTTT. Translated: CASSLTGTANTEAFF.

V usage is TRBV11-2 and J usage is TRBJ2-7, with TRBD1 identical over 7 bases. Germline CDR1 and CDR2: SGHAT and FQNNGV. Trimming removed 5 bases from V and 7 bases from J; junction bases left unmatched: 8. There are 13 residues in the CDR3. The CDR3, as DNA: TGTGCCAGCAGCCCTCCCCACAGGGGTGAGCAGTACTTC. Its protein is CASSPPHRGEQYF.

The chain's CDR3 is CAIRQQEPTEAFF. CDR3 in DNA: TGTGCCATCAGACAACAGGAGCCCACTGAAGCTTTCTTT. The gene calls are TRBV10-3 and TRBJ1-1, with D tentatively TRBD1 (5 bases). Trimming stripped 6 bases from V and 4 bases from J, with 12 bases between. Germline CDR1 reads ENHRY; CDR2 reads SYGVKD. The CDR3 consists of 13 residues.

The table lists this clone with a few counts. This rearrangement joins TRBV5-4 to TRBJ2-5; D perhaps matches TRBD2 (5 bases). Germline V gene data show CDR1 as SGHNT and CDR2 as YYREEE (reference sequence). V was pared by 4 bases and J by 6 bases, with 10 bases between. The CDR3 covers 12 residues. Here the CDR3 DNA reads TGTGCCAGCAGCCGACCGGGAAAGACCCAGTACTTC. This gives the protein CASSRPGKTQYF.

CDR3 sequence (DNA): TGCAGCGTTGAAGACTGGGGGCTTACCGAGCAGTACTTC. It yields the protein CSVEDWGLTEQYF. This chain joins TRBV29-1 and TRBJ2-7; perhaps TRBD1 as D (6 bases). CDR3 length: 13 residues. Germline CDR1 SQVTM, CDR2 ANQGSEA. V lost 0 bases and J 6 bases, leaving 12 bases between the germline ends.

The genes are TRBV29-1 and TRBJ2-1, with D possibly being TRBD1 (8 bases). Germline assignment: CDR1 SQVTM and CDR2 ANQGSEA. The CDR3 has 14 amino acids. Trimming pared 4 bases from V and 7 bases from J, leaving 17 bases between. The CDR3 loop is CSVGVGQGGNEQFF. CDR3 DNA: TGCAGCGTTGGCGTAGGACAGGGAGGGAATGAGCAGTTCTTC.

This chain links TRBV6-6 with TRBJ1-2; the match to TRBD1 covers 10 bases. CDR3 length: 14 amino acids. V shed 6 bases and J 7 bases; nucleotides not matched to a gene: 8. Germline V CDR1 and CDR2: MNHNY, SVGAGI (reference sequence). CDR3 sequence (DNA): TGTGCCAGCAGGGGACAGGGGATCGGGTTTGGCTACACCTTC. Its protein product is CASRGQGIGFGYTF.

The CDR3 region is CASSERLGRVNTEAFF. The CDR3 DNA reads as TGTGCCAGCAGTGAGAGGTTGGGCAGGGTGAACACTGAAGCTTTCTTT. The gene calls are TRBV2 and TRBJ1-1; a possible D gene is TRBD1 (5 bases). The V gene lost 3 bases and the J gene lost 0 bases, with 14 bases spanning the gap. Germline V gene lookup returns CDR1 SNHLY and CDR2 FYNNEI. This CDR3 comprises 16 residues.

This clone was recorded a few times. This sequence joins TRBV7-9 and TRBJ1-2, with D possibly TRBD1 on 5 matching bases. The CDR3 is 14 residues long. V shed 5 bases and J shed 6 bases, with 16 bases lying between them. CDR1 and CDR2 (germline): SEHNR, FQNEAQ (reference sequence). The CDR3 DNA sequence: TGTGCCAGCAGCCAACGGGCGGGGGAACATGGCTACACCTTC. Translation gives CASSQRAGEHGYTF.